The clone carrying this T cell receptor beta chain occurred a few times. What it recognizes is unknown. These data come from a study of T cells in Graves' hyperthyroidism and ophthalmopathy. Overall study findings and caveats: Most clonotypes expanded in the thyroid (above 0.001) were also present in blood.

Authors of the study amplified TCR beta CDR3 regions from RNA transcripts. The HTBI primer set served for first-round RT-PCR of the TCR CDR3. TCRdb used MiXCR to reprocess the multiplex PCR reads, holding one entry per CDR3 protein. The repertoire holds around 620,000 distinct CDR3 sequences, with about 43% as singletons. This CDR3 has 14 residues. From germline, CDR1 is LNHDA and CDR2 SQIVND (reference sequence). Diagnoses rested on clinical symptoms, serum thyroxine and TRAb, thyroid ultrasound and orbital computed tomography. This clonotype originated in an adult woman with Graves' disease, either hyperthyroidism or ophthalmopathy (not recorded which). The V call is TRBV19, the J call TRBJ2-7; 7 bases fit TRBD2. The material sequenced was peripheral blood or thyroid tissue (not recorded which). The DNA for the CDR3 is TGTGCTAGAATCCGGACTAGACACTCCTACGAGCAGTACTTC. Its protein product is CARIRTRHSYEQYF.